Below, 29 T cell receptor beta chains from the same sample are listed, as sequenced in a study of blood T cell repertoires in COVID-19. The protocol was immunoSEQ multiplex PCR, while the TCRdb copy is restricted to in-frame clones and leaves out a portion. This table has 400,000 to 500,000 clones, over 75% appearing once. Sequenced sample: PBMCs or T cells enriched from blood (not recorded which). The receptors originated from a woman aged 18-29 years who had been exposed to COVID-19.

This chain links TRBV20-1 with TRBJ2-3; 8 positions agree with TRBD2. The CDR3 has 15 amino acids. V shed 3 bases and J 2 bases; nucleotides not matched to a gene: 7. Germline V gene lookup returns CDR1 DFQATT and CDR2 SNEGSKA (reference sequence). The CDR3 bases are TGCAGTGCTAGTGTTGCGGGGGGACCCACAGATACGCAGTATTTT. This codes for CSASVAGGPTDTQYF.

The chain has TRBV21-1 and TRBJ1-1; no check of the table's D call, TRBD1, against the DNA was made. TRBV21-1 is assigned pseudogene status. The CDR3 length is 15 residues. CDR3 sequence reads: CASSKGKQAYTEAFF. The DNA of the CDR3 is TGTGCCAGCAGCAAAGGTAAACAGGCGTACACTGAAGCTTTCTTT.

The rearrangement links TRBV6-1 to TRBJ1-5; tentative D call: TRBD1 (5 bases). The CDR3 is made up of 17 amino acids. V lost 0 bases, J lost 3 bases, and 15 bases lay in between. Germline CDR1 reads MNHNS; CDR2 reads SASEGT. The CDR3 DNA follows: TGTGCCAGCAGTGAAGCGGGGCAGGGTGGTTACAATCAGCCCCAGCATTTT. Its translation: CASSEAGQGGYNQPQHF.

This rearrangement joins TRBV7-9 to TRBJ1-6; 8 positions match TRBD1. The V segment lost 5 bases and the J segment 9 bases; nucleotides outside the gene matches: 9. The CDR3 sequence is 15 residues long. Per the germline V gene, CDR1 is SEHNR and CDR2 is FQNEAQ (reference sequence). The CDR3 spells CASSHPTGESSPLHF. As DNA, the CDR3 is TGTGCCAGCAGCCACCCGACAGGGGAGAGTTCACCCCTCCACTTT.

A note on this clone: An end of the junction differs from the germline gene, which may be a read error. The CDR3 bases are TGTGCCAGCAGCCCGGGACAGGGGATTGTGTTT. This sequence encodes CASSPGQGIVF. This rearrangement joins TRBV7-9 to TRBJ1-1; 10 positions match TRBD1. This CDR3 is built from 11 residues. Germline lookup yields CDR1 SEHNR and CDR2 FQNEAQ (reference sequence).

The V call is TRBV28, the J call TRBJ2-7; D is possibly TRBD2 (7 bases). CDR1 and CDR2 from the germline V gene are MDHEN and SYDVKM. The CDR3 contains 15 residues. V was cut by 3 bases and J by 0 bases, with 12 bases left in between. The CDR3: CASSLPGGISYEQYF. In nucleotides, the CDR3 is TGTGCCAGCAGTTTGCCGGGGGGCATCTCCTACGAGCAGTACTTC.

The V call is TRBV3-1 (or the pseudogene TRBV3-2), the J call TRBJ1-2, with no clear D. The CDR3 sequence is 16 residues long. V shed 2 bases and J shed 3 bases, with 16 bases lying between them. CDR1 and CDR2 from the germline V gene are LGHDT and YNNKEL (reference sequence). CDR3 coding DNA: TGTGCCAGCAGCCAATTCCCTTTTCAACCGGACTATGGCTACACCTTC. Protein product: CASSQFPFQPDYGYTF.

The CDR3 loop reads CASSRGTRTVARNQPQHF. CDR3 coding DNA: TGCGCCAGCAGCCGAGGGACACGAACGGTCGCGCGCAATCAGCCCCAGCATTTT. The chain employs TRBV5-1 and TRBJ1-5; possibly TRBD1 for D (6 bases). V lost 4 bases and J lost 2, with 22 bases in between. The CDR3 has 18 residues. CDR1 and CDR2 (germline): SGHRS, YFSETQ. The full variable domain, in which reference TRBV5-1 and TRBJ1-5 provide the parts outside the CDR3, is KAGVTQTPRYLIKTRGQQVTLSCSPISGHRSVSWYQQTPGQGLQFLFEYFSETQRNKGNFPGRFSGRQFSNSRSEMNVSTLELGDSALYLCASSRGTRTVARNQPQHFGDGTRLSIL.

The gene calls are TRBV6-5 and TRBJ1-2; TRBD1 is a possible D gene (6 bases). V was cut by 6 bases and J by 5 bases, with 16 bases left in between. The CDR3 is 14 residues long. The germline V gene encodes CDR1 MNHEY and CDR2 SVGAGI. CDR3 loop: CASSLRTEIYGYTF. The CDR3 DNA reads as TGTGCCAGCAGCCTTAGGACAGAAATTTATGGCTACACCTTC.

The gene calls are TRBV24-1 and TRBJ2-1, with TRBD2 matching 7 bases. CDR3 length: 15 amino acids. V lost 3 bases and J lost 4; bases outside the gene matches: 5. CDR1 and CDR2 from the germline V gene are KGHDR and SFDVKD. CDR3 sequence reads: CATSDLSGNYNEQFF. The CDR3 DNA reads as TGTGCCACCAGTGATCTGAGCGGGAATTACAATGAGCAGTTCTTC.

The DNA of the CDR3 is TGTGCCAGCAGTTTTTCTGACAGAGGATATGGCTACACCTTC. Translation: CASSFSDRGYGYTF. This chain connects TRBV28 to TRBJ1-2, with D perhaps TRBD1 (5 bases). This CDR3 region has 14 residues. Germline values: CDR1 MDHEN, CDR2 SYDVKM. With 3 bases removed from V and 5 bases from J, the gap between germline ends came to 13 bases.

This chain links TRBV28 with TRBJ2-2, with TRBD2 identical over 11 bases. The CDR3 contains 19 residues. Trimming took 1 base from V and 5 from J; bases not matched to a gene: 12. The germline V gene encodes CDR1 MDHEN and CDR2 SYDVKM. This CDR3 reads CASSLLVAGGPRGTGELFF. CDR3 coding DNA: TGTGCCAGCAGTTTATTAGTAGCGGGAGGGCCAAGGGGAACCGGGGAGCTGTTTTTT. Combining the CDR3 with reference TRBV28 and TRBJ2-2 gives the whole variable domain DVKVTQSSRYLVKRTGEKVFLECVQDMDHENMFWYRQDPGLGLRLIYFSYDVKMKEKGDIPEGYSVSREKKERFSLILESASTNQTSMYLCASSLLVAGGPRGTGELFFGEGSRLTVL.

The gene calls are TRBV6-5 and TRBJ2-2, with D perhaps TRBD2 (6 bases). Germline-derived CDR1 and CDR2 are MNHEY and SVGAGI. Trimming shortened V by 7 bases and J by 2 bases, and 8 bases separated the two germline ends. This CDR3 is built from 13 residues. CDR3 loop: CASNSGNTGELFF. In nucleotides, the CDR3 is TGTGCCAGCAATAGCGGTAACACCGGGGAGCTGTTTTTT.

This chain uses TRBV7-6 with TRBJ2-2, with 9 nucleotides matching TRBD1. V trimming: 3 bases; J trimming: 4 bases; junction bases outside the gene matches: 12. This CDR3 has 18 amino acids. The V gene's germline CDR1 is SGHVS and CDR2 FNYEAQ. The CDR3 region has the DNA TGTGCCAGCAGCTTGGACGCCTCGACAGGGGGAGGCACCGGGGAGCTGTTTTTT. This gives the protein CASSLDASTGGGTGELFF. Looking up the rest from reference TRBV7-6 and TRBJ2-2 gives the full variable domain: GAGVSQSPRYKVTKRGQDVALRCDPISGHVSLYWYRQALGQGPEFLTYFNYEAQQDKSGLPNDRFSAERPEGSISTLTIQRTEQRDSAMYRCASSLDASTGGGTGELFFGEGSRLTVL.

This rearrangement joins TRBV13 to TRBJ2-7; D not resolved. This CDR3 comprises 15 residues. The ends were cut back, 5 bases at V and 2 bases at J, with 16 bases in the middle. Germline V gives CDR1 PRHDT, CDR2 FYEKMQ (reference sequence). As DNA, the CDR3 is TGTGCCAGCAGCCCCGGCCCCCGGGTAACCTACGAGCAGTACTTC. Protein sequence: CASSPGPRVTYEQYF.

The J gene is TRBJ2-2, the V gene TRBV9; D uncertain. CDR1 is SGDLS and CDR2 is YYNGEE in the germline V gene. The CDR3 has 16 amino acids. The V gene lost 1 base and the J gene lost 0 bases, with 10 bases spanning the gap. CDR3 bases: TGTGCCAGCAGCGTACAGGTCCCAGCGAACACCGGGGAGCTGTTTTTT. Amino acid sequence: CASSVQVPANTGELFF.

The chain combines TRBV19 with TRBJ1-2, with D possibly matching TRBD1 (6 bases). The germline V gene has CDR1 LNHDA and CDR2 SQIVND (reference sequence). The CDR3 spans 13 residues. Trimming removed 7 bases from V and 6 bases from J, with 15 bases in between. The CDR3 protein is CASNPGVVDGYTF. CDR3 DNA sequence: TGTGCCAGTAACCCAGGGGTGGTCGATGGCTACACCTTC.

V usage is TRBV28 and J usage is TRBJ1-4; D call uncertain. CDR1 MDHEN and CDR2 SYDVKM come from the germline V gene. This CDR3 has 16 residues. Trimming took off 7 bases at V and 7 bases at J, with 22 bases between the two ends. Here the CDR3 reads CASTKSRGGSAEKLFF. The CDR3 coding sequence is TGTGCCAGCACGAAAAGCCGGGGAGGGAGTGCTGAAAAACTGTTTTTT.

The CDR3 protein is CASSPPQGIWDEQFF. For the CDR3, the DNA is TGTGCCAGCTCACCCCCCCAGGGGATATGGGATGAGCAGTTCTTC. This rearrangement joins TRBV18 to TRBJ2-1; weak D call: TRBD1 (6 bases). Trimming took off 3 bases at V and 8 bases at J, with 17 bases between the two ends. The germline gives CDR1 KGHSH, CDR2 LQKENI. The CDR3 consists of 15 residues.

This clone showed up just a few times. The CDR3, as DNA: TGTGCCATTTTTGGGCCGATTGGGCTATATGGCTACACCTTC. It is translated as CAIFGPIGLYGYTF. The rearrangement uses TRBV28 and TRBJ1-2; the D is unclear. Germline V gene sequence: CDR1 MDHEN, CDR2 SYDVKM. The V gene lost 10 bases and the J gene lost 5 bases, with 20 bases spanning the gap. The CDR3 has 14 residues.

The rearrangement uses TRBV28 and TRBJ2-1; 13 nucleotides agree with TRBD2. CDR1 and CDR2 (germline): MDHEN, SYDVKM. The V gene end was trimmed by 5 bases and the J gene end by 0 bases; junction bases not matched to a gene: 16. This CDR3 has 21 amino acids. Here the CDR3 DNA reads TGTGCCAGCAGTCAAACCCCGACTAGCGGGAGGCTACGAGGCTCCTACAATGAGCAGTTCTTC. Amino acids: CASSQTPTSGRLRGSYNEQFF. Supplemented by reference TRBV28 and TRBJ2-1, the full variable domain reads DVKVTQSSRYLVKRTGEKVFLECVQDMDHENMFWYRQDPGLGLRLIYFSYDVKMKEKGDIPEGYSVSREKKERFSLILESASTNQTSMYLCASSQTPTSGRLRGSYNEQFFGPGTRLTVL.

The chain links TRBV6-5 to TRBJ2-3; 10 bases map to TRBD2. V trimming: 4 bases; J trimming: 6 bases; junction bases outside the gene matches: 10. The germline CDR1 and CDR2 sequences are MNHEY and SVGAGI. The length of the CDR3 is 16 residues. The CDR3, as DNA: TGTGCCAGCAGTTTGGCTAGCGGGAGTTGGTACGATACGCAGTATTTT. Encoded protein: CASSLASGSWYDTQYF.

The V and J genes are TRBV30 and TRBJ2-1, with TRBD2 as a possible D gene (6 bases). The germline V and J ends were trimmed by 8 bases and 1 base, with 12 bases remaining between them. CDR3 length equals 13 residues. Germline V gives CDR1 GTSNPN, CDR2 SVGIG (reference sequence). As DNA, the CDR3 is TGTGCCCGGGCCGGGGGTTCCTACAATGAGCAGTTCTTC. It yields the protein CARAGGSYNEQFF.

This chain links TRBV7-9 with TRBJ2-7, with TRBD2 matching 9 bases. The CDR3 runs to 14 residues. V shed 5 bases and J 2 bases; nucleotides not matched to a gene: 4. Germline V gene sequence: CDR1 SEHNR, CDR2 FQNEAQ (reference sequence). The CDR3 DNA reads as TGTGCCAGCAGCGGCGCGGGGGGGCCCTACGAGCAGTACTTC. This gives the protein CASSGAGGPYEQYF.

The chain employs TRBV7-3 and TRBJ1-2, with 11 positions matching TRBD1. Germline V gene lookup returns CDR1 SGHTA and CDR2 FQGTGA. After removal of 5 bases from V and 6 bases from J, the junction contained 8 bases not matched to a gene. The CDR3 contains 15 residues. CDR3 residues: CASSPIPGQGDGYTF. Here the CDR3 DNA reads TGTGCCAGCAGCCCCATACCGGGACAGGGGGATGGCTACACCTTC.

The chain couples TRBV4-2 to TRBJ2-1; 8 bases are shared with TRBD2. The trim removed 2 bases at V and 7 bases at J, leaving 7 bases unmatched. The CDR3 totals 15 residues. CDR1 is LGHNA and CDR2 is YNFKEQ in the germline V gene. CDR3 sequence: CASSQNSGTRNEQFF. CDR3 nucleotides: TGTGCCAGCAGCCAAAATAGCGGGACTAGGAATGAGCAGTTCTTC.

This clone showed up just a few times. V gene TRBV7-2 combines with J gene TRBJ1-5; D is perhaps TRBD1 (6 bases). CDR1 and CDR2 (germline): SGHTA, FQGNSA. The germline V and J ends were trimmed by 6 bases and 4 bases, with 16 bases remaining between them. The CDR3 consists of 15 residues. CDR3 sequence (DNA): TGTGCCAGCAGTCAAACAGGGAGGGGGAATCAGCCCCAGCATTTT. It yields the protein CASSQTGRGNQPQHF.

The chain uses TRBV7-2 and TRBJ2-2, with D unresolved. Trimming removed 6 bases at V and 8 bases at J, with 10 bases between. The CDR3 length is 12 residues. Germline V lookup: CDR1 SGHTA, CDR2 FQGNSA. CDR3 nucleotide sequence: TGTGCCAGCAGTCCGGGTCCGGGGGAGCTGTTTTTT. It encodes CASSPGPGELFF.

The chain uses TRBV5-8 and TRBJ2-3; 7 positions match TRBD2. The CDR3 loop spans 18 amino acids. The ends lost 0 bases at V and 1 base at J; junction bases unmatched: 11. Germline V gene lookup returns CDR1 SGHTS and CDR2 YDEGEE. CDR3 sequence reads: CASSLEFRGREGTDTQYF. The CDR3 DNA reads TGTGCCAGCAGCTTGGAATTCCGCGGGAGAGAGGGCACAGATACGCAGTATTTT.